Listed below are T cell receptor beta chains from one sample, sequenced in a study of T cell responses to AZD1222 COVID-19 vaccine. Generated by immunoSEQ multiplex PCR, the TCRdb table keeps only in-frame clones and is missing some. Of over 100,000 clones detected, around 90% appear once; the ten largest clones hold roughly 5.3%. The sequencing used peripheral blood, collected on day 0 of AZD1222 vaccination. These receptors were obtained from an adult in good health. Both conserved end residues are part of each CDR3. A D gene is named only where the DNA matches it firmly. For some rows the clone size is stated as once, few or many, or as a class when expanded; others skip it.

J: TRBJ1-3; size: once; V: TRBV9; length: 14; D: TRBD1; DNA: TGTGCCAGCAGTAGGACAGGGAAGGAAAACACCATATATTTT; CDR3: CASSRTGKENTIYF
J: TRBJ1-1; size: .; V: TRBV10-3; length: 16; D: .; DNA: TGTGCCACCCGACCTGCCACCGGGACAACTAACACTGAAGCTTTCTTT; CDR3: CATRPATGTTNTEAFF
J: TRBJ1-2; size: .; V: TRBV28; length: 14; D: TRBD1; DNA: TGTGCCAGCAGCATCATAACAGGGGACTATGGCTACACCTTC; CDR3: CASSIITGDYGYTF
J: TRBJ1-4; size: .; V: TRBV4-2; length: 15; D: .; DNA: TGTGCCAGCAGCCAAACACTGCAGGGTAGTGAAAAACTGTTTTTT; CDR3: CASSQTLQGSEKLFF
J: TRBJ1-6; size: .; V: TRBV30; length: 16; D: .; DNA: TGTGCCTGGAGTGTAAACGGTGTGGTGGGTAATTCACCCCTCCACTTT; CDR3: CAWSVNGVVGNSPLHF
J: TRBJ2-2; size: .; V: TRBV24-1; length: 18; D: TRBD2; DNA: TGTGCCACCAGTGATTTGAGCGGGGATTTAATGAACACCGGGGAGCTGTTTTTT; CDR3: CATSDLSGDLMNTGELFF
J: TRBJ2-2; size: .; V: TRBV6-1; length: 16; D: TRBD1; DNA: TGTGCCAGCAGTAAAGCGGACAGGATCCGGACCGGGGAGCTGTTTTTT; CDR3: CASSKADRIRTGELFF
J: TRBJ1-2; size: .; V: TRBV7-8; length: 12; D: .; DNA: TGTGCCAGCAGCCTCGGTTACTATGGCTACACCTTC; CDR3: CASSLGYYGYTF
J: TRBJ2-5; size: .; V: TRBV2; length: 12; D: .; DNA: TGTGCCAGCGCTTTCCAGCGGGAGACCCAGTACTTC; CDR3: CASAFQRETQYF
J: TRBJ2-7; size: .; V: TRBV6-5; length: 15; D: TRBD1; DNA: TGTGCCAGCAGTTACGGGACAGTGAGAACCTACGAGCAGTACTTC; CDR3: CASSYGTVRTYEQYF
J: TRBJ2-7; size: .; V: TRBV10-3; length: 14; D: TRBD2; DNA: TGTGCCATCAGTGAATCCGGGACTACCTACGAGCAGTACTTC; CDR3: CAISESGTTYEQYF
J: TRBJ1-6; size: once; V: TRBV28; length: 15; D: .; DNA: TGTGCCAGCCTCCTGGCGGGGCAGGAAAATTCACCCCTCCACTTT; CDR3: CASLLAGQENSPLHF
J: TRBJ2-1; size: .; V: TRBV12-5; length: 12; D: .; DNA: TGTGCTAGTGGGGGGAGAGTCAATGAGCAGTTCTTC; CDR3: CASGGRVNEQFF
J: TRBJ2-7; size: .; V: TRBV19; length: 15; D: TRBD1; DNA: TGTGCCAGTAGTCCTCGGTCGGGACAGACCTACGAGCAGTACTTC; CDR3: CASSPRSGQTYEQYF
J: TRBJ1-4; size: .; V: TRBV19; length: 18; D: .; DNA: TGTGCCAGTAGTATAGCGCCCACAGAAACCCGAACTAATGAAAAACTGTTTTTT; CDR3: CASSIAPTETRTNEKLFF
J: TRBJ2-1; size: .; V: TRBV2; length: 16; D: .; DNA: TGTGCCAGCAGCGGTACGGGGCGGAGGTCCTACAATGAGCAGTTCTTC; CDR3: CASSGTGRRSYNEQFF
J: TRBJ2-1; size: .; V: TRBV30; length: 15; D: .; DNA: TGTGCCTGGGGAGTAGGGATTAGGTCCTACAATGAGCAGTTCTTC; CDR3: CAWGVGIRSYNEQFF
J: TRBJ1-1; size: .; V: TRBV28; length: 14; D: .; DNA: TGTGCCAGCAGCCAGAGCAGGTGGAACACTGAAGCTTTCTTT; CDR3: CASSQSRWNTEAFF
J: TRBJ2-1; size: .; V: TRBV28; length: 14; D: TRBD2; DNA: TGTGCCAGCAGTTCTAGCGGGGTCAACAATGAGCAGTTCTTC; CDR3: CASSSSGVNNEQFF
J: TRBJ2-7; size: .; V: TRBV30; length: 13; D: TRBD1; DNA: TGTGCCTGGGCTCCTGGGACAGACTACGAGCAGTACTTC; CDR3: CAWAPGTDYEQYF
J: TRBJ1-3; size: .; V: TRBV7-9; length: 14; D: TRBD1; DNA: TGTGCCAGCAGCTCTGGACAGGGGCGAAACACCATATATTTT; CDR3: CASSSGQGRNTIYF
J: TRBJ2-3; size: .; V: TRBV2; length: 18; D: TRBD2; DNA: TGTGCCAGCAGTGAAGCGCTTCAGGGGACTAGTTACGAAGATACGCAGTATTTT; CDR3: CASSEALQGTSYEDTQYF
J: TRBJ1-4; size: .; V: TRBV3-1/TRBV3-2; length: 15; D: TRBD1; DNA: TGTGCCAGCAGCCAGATGGGACAGGGAGGCGAAAAACTGTTTTTT; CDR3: CASSQMGQGGEKLFF
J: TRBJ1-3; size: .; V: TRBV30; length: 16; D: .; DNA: TGTGCCTGGAGTGAAGACTCTTGGAGCTCTGGAAACACCATATATTTT; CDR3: CAWSEDSWSSGNTIYF
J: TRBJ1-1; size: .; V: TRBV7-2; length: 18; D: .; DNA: TGTGCCAGCAGCTTTCGACAGGCAGGGCGGAGGAGGGACACTGAAGCTTTCTTT; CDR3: CASSFRQAGRRRDTEAFF
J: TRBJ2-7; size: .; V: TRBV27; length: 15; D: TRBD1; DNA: TGTGCCAGCAGTCACCACGGACAGGGTTCCTACGAGCAGTACTTC; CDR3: CASSHHGQGSYEQYF
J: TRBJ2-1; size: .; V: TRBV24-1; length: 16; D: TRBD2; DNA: TGTGCCACCAGTGACCTCGGGACTAGCGGGTACAATGAGCAGTTCTTC; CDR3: CATSDLGTSGYNEQFF
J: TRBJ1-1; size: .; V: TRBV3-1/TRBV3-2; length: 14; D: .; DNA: TGTGCCAGCAGCCAAGGAGCCATAAACACTGAAGCTTTCTTT; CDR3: CASSQGAINTEAFF
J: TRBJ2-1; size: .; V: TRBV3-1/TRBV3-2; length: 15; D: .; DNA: TGTGCCAGCAGCCAAGGGCCGAACTCCTACAATGAGCAGTTCTTC; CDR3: CASSQGPNSYNEQFF
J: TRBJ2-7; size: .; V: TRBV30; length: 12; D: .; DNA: TGTGCCTGGAGTCCCTACTCCTACGAGCAGTACTTC; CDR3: CAWSPYSYEQYF
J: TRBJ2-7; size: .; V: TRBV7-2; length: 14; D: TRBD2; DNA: TGTGCCAGCAGCTTTCAGTGGGAGGGAAACGAGCAGTACTTC; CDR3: CASSFQWEGNEQYF
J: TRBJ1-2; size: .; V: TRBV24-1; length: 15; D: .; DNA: TGTGCCACCAGTGACGGGGACGGGGAAGGCTATGGCTACACCTTC; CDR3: CATSDGDGEGYGYTF
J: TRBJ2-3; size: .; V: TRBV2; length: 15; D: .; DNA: TGTGCCAGCAGCTTGACACCTTTTCAAACAGATACGCAGTATTTT; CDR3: CASSLTPFQTDTQYF
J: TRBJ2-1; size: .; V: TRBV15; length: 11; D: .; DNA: TGTGCCACCAGCAGAGTCAATGAGCAGTTCTTC; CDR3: CATSRVNEQFF
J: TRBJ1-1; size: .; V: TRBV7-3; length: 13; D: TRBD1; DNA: TGTGCCAGCAGCACGGGGACAGTGGCTGAAGCTTTCTTT; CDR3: CASSTGTVAEAFF
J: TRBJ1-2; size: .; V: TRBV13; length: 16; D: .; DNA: TGTGCCAGCAGCTTGGCGACGATTACCCCCTTCGCTGGCTACACCTTC; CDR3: CASSLATITPFAGYTF
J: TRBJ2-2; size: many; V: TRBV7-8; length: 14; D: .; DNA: TGTGCCAGCAGTATTAGGGATTCAGGCGGGGAGCTGTTTTTT; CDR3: CASSIRDSGGELFF
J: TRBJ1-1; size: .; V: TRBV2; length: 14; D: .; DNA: TGTGCCAGCAGCCCTGAAGAGGGGCACACTGAAGCTTTCTTT; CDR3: CASSPEEGHTEAFF
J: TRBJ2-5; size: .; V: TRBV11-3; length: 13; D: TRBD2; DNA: TGTGCCAGCAGCCGACGGGGGGATGAGACCCAGTACTTC; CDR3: CASSRRGDETQYF
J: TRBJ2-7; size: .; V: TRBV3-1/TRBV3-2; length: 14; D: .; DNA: TGTGCCAGCAGGCCCAGTGGGCTGTCCTACGAGCAGTACTTC; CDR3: CASRPSGLSYEQYF
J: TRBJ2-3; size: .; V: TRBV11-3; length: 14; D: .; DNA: TGTGCCAGCAGCTTAGAAAGGGGCACAGATACGCAGTATTTT; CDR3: CASSLERGTDTQYF
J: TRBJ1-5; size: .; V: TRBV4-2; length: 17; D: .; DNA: TGTGCCAGCAGCCAAGTTCAGGGGAGATATAGCAATCAGCCCCAGCATTTT; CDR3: CASSQVQGRYSNQPQHF
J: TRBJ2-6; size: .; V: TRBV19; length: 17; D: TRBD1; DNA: TGTGCCAGTAGCACAGGACAGGGATTGTCTGGGGCCAACGTCCTGACTTTC; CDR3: CASSTGQGLSGANVLTF
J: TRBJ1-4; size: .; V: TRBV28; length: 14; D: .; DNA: TGTGCCAGCAAATTAGGCGGAGCTAATGAAAAACTGTTTTTT; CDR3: CASKLGGANEKLFF
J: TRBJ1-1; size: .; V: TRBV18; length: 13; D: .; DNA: TGTGCCAGCTCACGGGACTGGAACACTGAAGCTTTCTTT; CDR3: CASSRDWNTEAFF
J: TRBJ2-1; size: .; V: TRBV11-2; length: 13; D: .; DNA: TGTGCCAGCAGCTCCGGTTTGCGCAATGAGCAGTTCTTC; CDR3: CASSSGLRNEQFF
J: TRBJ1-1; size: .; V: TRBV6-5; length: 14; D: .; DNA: TGTGCCAGCAGCCGAGGGGGGGTAGAAACTGAAGCTTTCTTT; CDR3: CASSRGGVETEAFF
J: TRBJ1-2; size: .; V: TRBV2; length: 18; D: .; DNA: TGTGCCAGCAGCACCCCCTTGGGCGGACTTTTAATTAACTATGGCTACACCTTC; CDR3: CASSTPLGGLLINYGYTF
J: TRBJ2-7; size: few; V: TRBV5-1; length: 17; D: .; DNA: TGCGCCAGCAGCCCGGGAGACCGGGCCTTCTTCTCCTACGAGCAGTACTTC; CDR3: CASSPGDRAFFSYEQYF
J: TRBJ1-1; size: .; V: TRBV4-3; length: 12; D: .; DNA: TGCGCCAGCCGGGGAGGGAACACTGAAGCTTTCTTT; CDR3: CASRGGNTEAFF
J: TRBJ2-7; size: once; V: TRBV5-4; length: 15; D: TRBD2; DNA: TGTGCCAGCAGCTTAGACCCGGGACTAGCCTACGAGCAGTACTTC; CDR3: CASSLDPGLAYEQYF
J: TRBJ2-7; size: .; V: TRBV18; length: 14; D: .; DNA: TGTGCCAGCTCACCGCTGAGCTCCTCTTACGAGCAGTACTTC; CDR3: CASSPLSSSYEQYF
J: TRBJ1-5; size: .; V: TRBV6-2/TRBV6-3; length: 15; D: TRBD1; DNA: TGTGCCAGCACCCCTGCGACAGGGGGATTGCAGCCCCAGCATTTT; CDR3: CASTPATGGLQPQHF
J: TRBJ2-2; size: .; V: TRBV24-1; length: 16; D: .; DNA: TGTGCCACCAGTGATGTCGGGGGCTCGAACACCGGGGAGCTGTTTTTT; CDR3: CATSDVGGSNTGELFF
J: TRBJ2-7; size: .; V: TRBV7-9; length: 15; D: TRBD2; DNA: TGTGCCAGCAGCCGAACTAGCGGGGGGGCTCCCGAGCAGTACTTC; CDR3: CASSRTSGGAPEQYF
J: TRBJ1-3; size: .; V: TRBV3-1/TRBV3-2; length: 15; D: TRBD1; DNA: TGTGCCAGCAGCCAATGGGACAGTCCCGGAAACACCATATATTTT; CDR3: CASSQWDSPGNTIYF
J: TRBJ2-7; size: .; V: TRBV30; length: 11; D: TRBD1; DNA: TGTGCCTGGAACAGGGGGTACGAGCAGTACTTC; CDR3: CAWNRGYEQYF
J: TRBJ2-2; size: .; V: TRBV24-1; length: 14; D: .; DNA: TGTGCCACCAGTGATCCTCTAGGATCCGGGGAGCTGTTTTTT; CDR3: CATSDPLGSGELFF